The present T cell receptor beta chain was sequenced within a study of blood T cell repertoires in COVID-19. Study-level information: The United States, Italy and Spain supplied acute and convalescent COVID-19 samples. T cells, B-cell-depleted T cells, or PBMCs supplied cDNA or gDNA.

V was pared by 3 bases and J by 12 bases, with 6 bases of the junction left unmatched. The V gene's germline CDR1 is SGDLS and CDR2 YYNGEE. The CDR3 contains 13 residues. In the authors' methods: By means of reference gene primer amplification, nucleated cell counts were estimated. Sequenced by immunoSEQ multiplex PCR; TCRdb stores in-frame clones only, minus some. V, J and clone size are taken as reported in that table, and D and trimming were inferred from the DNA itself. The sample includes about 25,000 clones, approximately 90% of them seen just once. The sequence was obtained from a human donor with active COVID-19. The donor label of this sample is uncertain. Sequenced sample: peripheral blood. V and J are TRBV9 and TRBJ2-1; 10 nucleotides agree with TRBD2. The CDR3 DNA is TGTGCCAGCAGCGCTCTATTAGCGGGAGGGCAGTTCTTC. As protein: CASSALLAGGQFF.